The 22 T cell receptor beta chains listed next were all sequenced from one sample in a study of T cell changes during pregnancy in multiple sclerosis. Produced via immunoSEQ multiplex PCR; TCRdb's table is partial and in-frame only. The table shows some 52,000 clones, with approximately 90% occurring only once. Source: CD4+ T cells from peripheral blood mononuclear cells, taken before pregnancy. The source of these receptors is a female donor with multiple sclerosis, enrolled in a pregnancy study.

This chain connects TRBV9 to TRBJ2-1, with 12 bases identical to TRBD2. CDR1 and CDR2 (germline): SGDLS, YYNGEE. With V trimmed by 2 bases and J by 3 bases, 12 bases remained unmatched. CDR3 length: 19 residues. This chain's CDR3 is CASSVIPGLAGTFYNEQFF. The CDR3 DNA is TGTGCCAGCAGCGTCATACCAGGACTAGCGGGGACCTTCTACAATGAGCAGTTCTTC.

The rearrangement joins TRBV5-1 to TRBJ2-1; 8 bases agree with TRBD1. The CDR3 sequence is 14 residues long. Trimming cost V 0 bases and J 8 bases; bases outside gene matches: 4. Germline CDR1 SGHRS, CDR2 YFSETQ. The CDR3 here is CASSLDGQGDEQFF. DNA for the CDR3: TGCGCCAGCAGCTTGGACGGACAGGGCGATGAGCAGTTCTTC.

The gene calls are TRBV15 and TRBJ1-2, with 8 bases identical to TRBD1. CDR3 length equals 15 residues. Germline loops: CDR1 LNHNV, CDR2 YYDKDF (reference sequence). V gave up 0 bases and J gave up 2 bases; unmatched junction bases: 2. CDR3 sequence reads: CATSREAGGNYGYTF. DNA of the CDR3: TGTGCCACCAGCAGAGAGGCAGGGGGCAACTATGGCTACACCTTC. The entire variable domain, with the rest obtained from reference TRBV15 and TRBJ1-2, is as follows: DAMVIQNPRYQVTQFGKPVTLSCSQTLNHNVMYWYQQKSSQAPKLLFHYYDKDFNNEADTPDNFQSRRPNTSFCFLDIRSPGLGDTAMYLCATSREAGGNYGYTFGSGTRLTVV.

This CDR3 reads CAISPGTSAFQETQYF. CDR3 bases: TGTGCCATCAGTCCCGGGACTAGCGCTTTCCAAGAGACCCAGTACTTC. The rearrangement uses TRBV10-3 and TRBJ2-5; 10 positions match TRBD2. The V gene end was trimmed by 5 bases and the J gene end by 1 base; junction bases not matched to a gene: 7. Germline CDR1 reads ENHRY; CDR2 reads SYGVKD. The CDR3 has 16 residues.

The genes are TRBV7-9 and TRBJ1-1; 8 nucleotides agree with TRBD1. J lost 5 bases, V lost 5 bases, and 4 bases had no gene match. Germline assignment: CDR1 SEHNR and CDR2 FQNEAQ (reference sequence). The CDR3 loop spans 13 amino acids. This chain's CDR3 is CASSIDRGTEAFF. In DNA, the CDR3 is TGTGCCAGCAGCATAGACAGGGGTACTGAAGCTTTCTTT.

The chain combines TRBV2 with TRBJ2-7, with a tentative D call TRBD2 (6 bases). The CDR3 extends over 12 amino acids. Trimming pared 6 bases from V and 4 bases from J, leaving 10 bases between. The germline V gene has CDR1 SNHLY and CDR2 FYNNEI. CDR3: CASRERVYEQYF. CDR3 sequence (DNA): TGTGCCAGCAGGGAGCGGGTATACGAGCAGTACTTC.

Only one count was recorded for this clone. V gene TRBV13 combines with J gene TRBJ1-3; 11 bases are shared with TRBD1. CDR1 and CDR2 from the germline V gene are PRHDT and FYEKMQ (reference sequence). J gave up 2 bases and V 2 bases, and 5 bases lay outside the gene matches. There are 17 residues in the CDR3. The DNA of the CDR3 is TGTGCCAGCAGCTTAAGGACAGGGGGCAATGCTGGAAACACCATATATTTT. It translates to CASSLRTGGNAGNTIYF. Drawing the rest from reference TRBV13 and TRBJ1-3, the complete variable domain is AAGVIQSPRHLIKEKRETATLKCYPIPRHDTVYWYQQGPGQDPQFLISFYEKMQSDKGSIPDRFSAQQFSDYHSELNMSSLELGDSALYFCASSLRTGGNAGNTIYFGEGSWLTVV.

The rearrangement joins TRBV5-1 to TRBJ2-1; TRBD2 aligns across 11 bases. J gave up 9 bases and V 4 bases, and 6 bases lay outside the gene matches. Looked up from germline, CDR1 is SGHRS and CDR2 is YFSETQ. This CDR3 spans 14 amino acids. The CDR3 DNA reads TGCGCCAGCAGCAACATAGCGGGAGGGCCTGAGCAGTTCTTC. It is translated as CASSNIAGGPEQFF.

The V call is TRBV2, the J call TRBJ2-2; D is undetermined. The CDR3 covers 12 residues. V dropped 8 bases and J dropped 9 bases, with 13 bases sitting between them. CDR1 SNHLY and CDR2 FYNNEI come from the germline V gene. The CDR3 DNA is TGTGCCAGCGCTCTAGGCATCCGGGAGCTGTTTTTT. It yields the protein CASALGIRELFF.

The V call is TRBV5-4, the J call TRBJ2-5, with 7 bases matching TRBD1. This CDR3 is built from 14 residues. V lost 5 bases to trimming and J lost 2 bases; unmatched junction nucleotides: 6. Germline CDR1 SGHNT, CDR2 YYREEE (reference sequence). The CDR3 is CASSRRDSQETQYF. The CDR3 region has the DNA TGTGCCAGCAGTCGACGGGACAGTCAAGAGACCCAGTACTTC.

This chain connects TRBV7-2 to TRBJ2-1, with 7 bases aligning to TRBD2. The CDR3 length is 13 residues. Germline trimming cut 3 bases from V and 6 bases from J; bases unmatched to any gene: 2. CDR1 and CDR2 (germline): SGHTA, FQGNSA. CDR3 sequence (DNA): TGTGCCAGCAGCTTTACTAGCGTCAATGAGCAGTTCTTC. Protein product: CASSFTSVNEQFF. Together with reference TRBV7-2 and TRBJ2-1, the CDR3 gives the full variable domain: GAGVSQSPSNKVTEKGKDVELRCDPISGHTALYWYRQSLGQGLEFLIYFQGNSAPDKSGLPSDRFSAERTGGSVSTLTIQRTQQEDSAVYLCASSFTSVNEQFFGPGTRLTVL.

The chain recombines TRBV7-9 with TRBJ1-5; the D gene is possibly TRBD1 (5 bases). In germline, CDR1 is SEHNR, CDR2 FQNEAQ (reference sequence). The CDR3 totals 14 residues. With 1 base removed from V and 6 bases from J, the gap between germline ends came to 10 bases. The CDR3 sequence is CASSLEGPRQPQHF. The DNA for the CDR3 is TGTGCCAGCAGCTTAGAGGGGCCGCGTCAGCCCCAGCATTTT.

The CDR3 DNA reads TGTGCCAGCAGCTCTAAGGGAGGTTACTATGGCTACACCTTC. This gives the protein CASSSKGGYYGYTF. The rearrangement uses TRBV2 and TRBJ1-2; D gene ambiguous. Trimming shortened V by 6 bases and J by 3 bases, and 14 bases separated the two germline ends. The germline V gene has CDR1 SNHLY and CDR2 FYNNEI. The CDR3 spans 14 residues. Combining the CDR3 with reference TRBV2 and TRBJ1-2 gives the whole variable domain EPEVTQTPSHQVTQMGQEVILRCVPISNHLYFYWYRQILGQKVEFLVSFYNNEISEKSEIFDDQFSVERPDGSNFTLKIRSTKLEDSAMYFCASSSKGGYYGYTFGSGTRLTVV.

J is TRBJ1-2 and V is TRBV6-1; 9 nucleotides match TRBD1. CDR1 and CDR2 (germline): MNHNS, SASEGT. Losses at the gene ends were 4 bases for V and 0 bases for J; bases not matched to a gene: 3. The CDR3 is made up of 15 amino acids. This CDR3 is CASSVDRGANYGYTF. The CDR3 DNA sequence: TGTGCCAGCAGTGTGGACAGGGGAGCTAACTATGGCTACACCTTC.

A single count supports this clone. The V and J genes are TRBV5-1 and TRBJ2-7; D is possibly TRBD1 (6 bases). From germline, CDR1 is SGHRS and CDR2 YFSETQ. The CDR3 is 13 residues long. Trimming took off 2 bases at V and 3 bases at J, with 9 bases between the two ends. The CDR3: CASSFNRDYEQYF. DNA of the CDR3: TGCGCCAGCAGCTTCAACAGGGACTACGAGCAGTACTTC.

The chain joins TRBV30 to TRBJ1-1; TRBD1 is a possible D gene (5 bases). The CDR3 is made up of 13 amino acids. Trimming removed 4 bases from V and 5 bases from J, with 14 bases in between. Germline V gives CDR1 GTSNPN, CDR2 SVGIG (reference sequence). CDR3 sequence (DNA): TGTGCCTGGATCCTTTCGGGGGGGACTGAAGCTTTCTTT. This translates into CAWILSGGTEAFF.

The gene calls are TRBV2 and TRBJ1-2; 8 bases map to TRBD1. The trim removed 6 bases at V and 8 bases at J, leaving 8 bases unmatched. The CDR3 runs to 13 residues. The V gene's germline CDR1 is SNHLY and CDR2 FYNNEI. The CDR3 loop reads CASRPDRGGGYTF. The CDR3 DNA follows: TGTGCCAGCAGACCCGACAGGGGAGGGGGCTACACCTTC.

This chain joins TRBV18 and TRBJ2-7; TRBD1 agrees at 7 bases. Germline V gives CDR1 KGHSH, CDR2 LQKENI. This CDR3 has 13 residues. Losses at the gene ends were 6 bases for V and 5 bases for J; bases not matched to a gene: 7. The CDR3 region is CASSPTGVHEQYF. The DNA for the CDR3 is TGTGCCAGCTCTCCAACAGGGGTACACGAGCAGTACTTC.

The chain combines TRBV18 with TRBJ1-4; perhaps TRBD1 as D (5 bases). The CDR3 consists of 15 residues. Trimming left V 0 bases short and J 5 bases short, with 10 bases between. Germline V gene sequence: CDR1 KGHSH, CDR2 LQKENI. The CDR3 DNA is TGTGCCAGCTCACCACCGGGGGGAGAGAATGAAAAACTGTTTTTT. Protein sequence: CASSPPGGENEKLFF.

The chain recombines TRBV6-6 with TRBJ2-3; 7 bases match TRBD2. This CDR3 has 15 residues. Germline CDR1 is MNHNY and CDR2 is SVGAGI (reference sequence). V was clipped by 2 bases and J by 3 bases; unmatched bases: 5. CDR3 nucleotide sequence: TGTGCCAGCAGTTACGGAAGCGGGAAGACAGATACGCAGTATTTT. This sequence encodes CASSYGSGKTDTQYF.

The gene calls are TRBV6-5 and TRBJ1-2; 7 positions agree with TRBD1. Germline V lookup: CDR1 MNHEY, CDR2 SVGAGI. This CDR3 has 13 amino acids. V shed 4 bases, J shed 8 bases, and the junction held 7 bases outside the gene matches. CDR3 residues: CASSSDRVRGYTF. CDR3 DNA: TGTGCCAGCAGTTCCGACAGGGTCCGGGGCTACACCTTC.

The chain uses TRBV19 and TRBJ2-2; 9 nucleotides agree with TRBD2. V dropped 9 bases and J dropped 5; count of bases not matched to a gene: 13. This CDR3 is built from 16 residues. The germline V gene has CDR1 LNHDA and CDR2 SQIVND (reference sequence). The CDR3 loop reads CASRPSGTSPTGELFF. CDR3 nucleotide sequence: TGTGCCAGCCGACCTTCGGGGACTAGCCCAACCGGGGAGCTGTTTTTT.